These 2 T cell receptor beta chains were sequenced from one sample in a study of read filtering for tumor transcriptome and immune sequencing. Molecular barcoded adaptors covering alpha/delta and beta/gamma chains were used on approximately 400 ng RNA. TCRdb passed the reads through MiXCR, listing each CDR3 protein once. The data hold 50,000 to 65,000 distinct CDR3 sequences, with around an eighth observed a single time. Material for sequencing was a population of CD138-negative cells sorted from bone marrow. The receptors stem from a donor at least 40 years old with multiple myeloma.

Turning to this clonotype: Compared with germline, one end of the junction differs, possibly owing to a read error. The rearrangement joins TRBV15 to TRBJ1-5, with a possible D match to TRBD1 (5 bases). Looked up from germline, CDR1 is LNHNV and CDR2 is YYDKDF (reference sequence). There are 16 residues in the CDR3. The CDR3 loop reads CATSRSPGGVNQPQRF. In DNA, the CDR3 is TGTGCCACCAGCAGATCCCCGGGGGGGGTCAATCAGCCCCAGCGTTTT.

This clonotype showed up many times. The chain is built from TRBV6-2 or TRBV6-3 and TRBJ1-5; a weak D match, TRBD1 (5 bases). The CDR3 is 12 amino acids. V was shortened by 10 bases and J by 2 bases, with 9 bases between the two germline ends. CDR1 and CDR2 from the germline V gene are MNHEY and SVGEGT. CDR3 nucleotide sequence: TGTGCCACAGACAGAGGCAATCAGCCCCAGCATTTT. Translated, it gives CATDRGNQPQHF.